Here is one T cell receptor (beta chain) with its context. Exclusions: uncontrolled infection, other autoimmune disease, pregnancy, lactation. The authors obtained PBMCs from 9 to 10 ml of fresh peripheral blood. Template material for amplifying TCR beta CDR3 regions consisted of RNA transcripts. The HTBI primer set served for first-round RT-PCR of the TCR CDR3. TCRdb re-called the multiplex PCR reads through MiXCR, storing one row per CDR3 protein. The top ten hold just under 25% of the sample, which has 380,000 or so distinct CDR3 sequences, about 14% seen once. The source of the sample is a study of T cells in Graves' hyperthyroidism and ophthalmopathy. With V trimmed by 2 bases and J by 2 bases, 8 bases remained unmatched. The CDR3 has 17 residues. Germline V gene lookup returns CDR1 PRHDT and CDR2 FYEKMQ (reference sequence).

This chain connects TRBV13 to TRBJ1-3; 8 nucleotides match TRBD1. This TCR derives from a woman in her twenties or thirties with Graves' hyperthyroidism. Specimen: blood. In DNA, the CDR3 is TGTGCCAGCAGCTTACGGACAGGGAGGGTTGCTGGAAACACCATATATTTT. It translates to CASSLRTGRVAGNTIYF.